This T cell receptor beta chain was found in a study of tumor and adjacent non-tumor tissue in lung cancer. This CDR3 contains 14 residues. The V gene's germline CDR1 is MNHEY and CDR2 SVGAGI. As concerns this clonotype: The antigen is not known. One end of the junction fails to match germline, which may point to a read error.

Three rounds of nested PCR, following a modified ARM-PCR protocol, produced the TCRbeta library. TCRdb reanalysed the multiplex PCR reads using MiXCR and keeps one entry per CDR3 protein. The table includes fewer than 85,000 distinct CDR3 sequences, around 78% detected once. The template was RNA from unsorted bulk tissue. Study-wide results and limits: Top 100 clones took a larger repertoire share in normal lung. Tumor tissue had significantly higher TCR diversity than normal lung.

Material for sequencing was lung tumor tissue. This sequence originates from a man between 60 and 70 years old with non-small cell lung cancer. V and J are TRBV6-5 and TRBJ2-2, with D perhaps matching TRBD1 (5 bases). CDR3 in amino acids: CVSQGSLDTGELFF. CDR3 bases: TGTGTCAGCCAGGGCTCGTTGGACACCGGGGAGCTGTTTTTT.